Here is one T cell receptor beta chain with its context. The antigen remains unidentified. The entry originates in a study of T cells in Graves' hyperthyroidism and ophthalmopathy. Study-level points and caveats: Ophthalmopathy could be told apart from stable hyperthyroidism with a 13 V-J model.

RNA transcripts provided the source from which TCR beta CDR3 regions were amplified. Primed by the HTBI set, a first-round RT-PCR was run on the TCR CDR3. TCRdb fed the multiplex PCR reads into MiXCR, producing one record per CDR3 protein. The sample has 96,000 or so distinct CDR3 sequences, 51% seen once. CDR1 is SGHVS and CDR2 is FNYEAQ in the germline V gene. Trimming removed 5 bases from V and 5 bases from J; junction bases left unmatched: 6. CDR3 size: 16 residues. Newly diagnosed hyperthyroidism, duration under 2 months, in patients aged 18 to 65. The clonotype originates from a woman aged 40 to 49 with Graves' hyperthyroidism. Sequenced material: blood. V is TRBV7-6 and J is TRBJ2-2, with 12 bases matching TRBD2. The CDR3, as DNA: TGTGCCAGCAGCCTTTTTGGGACTAGCGGGACCGGGGAGCTGTTTTTT. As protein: CASSLFGTSGTGELFF.